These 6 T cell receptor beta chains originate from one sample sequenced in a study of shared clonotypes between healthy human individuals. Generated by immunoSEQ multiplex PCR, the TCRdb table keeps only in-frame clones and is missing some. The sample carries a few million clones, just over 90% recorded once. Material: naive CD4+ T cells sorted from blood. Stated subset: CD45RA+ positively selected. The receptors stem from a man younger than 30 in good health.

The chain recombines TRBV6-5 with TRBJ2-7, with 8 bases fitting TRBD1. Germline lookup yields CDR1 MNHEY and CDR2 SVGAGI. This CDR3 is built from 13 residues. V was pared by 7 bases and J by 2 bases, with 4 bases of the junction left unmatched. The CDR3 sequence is CASKRTGTYEQYF. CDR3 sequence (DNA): TGTGCCAGCAAGCGGACAGGGACCTACGAGCAGTACTTC.

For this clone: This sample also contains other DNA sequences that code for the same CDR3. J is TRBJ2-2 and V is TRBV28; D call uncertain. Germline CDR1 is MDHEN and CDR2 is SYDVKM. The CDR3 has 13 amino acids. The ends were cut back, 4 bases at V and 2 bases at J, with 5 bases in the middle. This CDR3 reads CASSSANTGELFF. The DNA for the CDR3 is TGTGCCAGCAGTTCAGCCAACACCGGGGAGCTGTTTTTT.

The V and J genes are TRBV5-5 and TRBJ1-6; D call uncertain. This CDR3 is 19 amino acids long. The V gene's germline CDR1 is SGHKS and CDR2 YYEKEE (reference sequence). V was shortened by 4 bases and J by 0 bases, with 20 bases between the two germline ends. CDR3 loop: CASSVHTASGSSYNSPLHF. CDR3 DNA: TGTGCCAGCAGCGTCCACACAGCCTCCGGGAGCTCCTATAATTCACCCCTCCACTTT.

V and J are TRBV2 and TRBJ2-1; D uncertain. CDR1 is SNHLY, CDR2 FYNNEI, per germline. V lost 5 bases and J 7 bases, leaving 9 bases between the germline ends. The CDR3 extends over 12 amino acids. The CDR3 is CASSTKGNEQFF. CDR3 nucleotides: TGTGCCAGCAGTACCAAGGGAAATGAGCAGTTCTTC.

The CDR3 DNA reads as TGTGCCAGCAGCTTAATCTACGCCTACGAGCAGTACTTC. It translates to CASSLIYAYEQYF. The gene calls are TRBV7-2 and TRBJ2-7, with unresolved D. The CDR3 is 13 residues long. Trimming took 2 bases from V and 2 from J, leaving 7 bases between them. Germline-derived CDR1 and CDR2 are SGHTA and FQGNSA.

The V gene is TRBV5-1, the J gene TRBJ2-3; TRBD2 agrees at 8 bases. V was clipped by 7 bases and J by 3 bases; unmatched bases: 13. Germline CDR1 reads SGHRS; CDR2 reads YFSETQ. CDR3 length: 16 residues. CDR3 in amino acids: CASRRSGRPSTDTQYF. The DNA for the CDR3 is TGCGCCAGCCGCAGAAGCGGGAGACCTAGTACAGATACGCAGTATTTT. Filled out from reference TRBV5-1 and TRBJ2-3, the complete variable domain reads KAGVTQTPRYLIKTRGQQVTLSCSPISGHRSVSWYQQTPGQGLQFLFEYFSETQRNKGNFPGRFSGRQFSNSRSEMNVSTLELGDSALYLCASRRSGRPSTDTQYFGPGTRLTVL.